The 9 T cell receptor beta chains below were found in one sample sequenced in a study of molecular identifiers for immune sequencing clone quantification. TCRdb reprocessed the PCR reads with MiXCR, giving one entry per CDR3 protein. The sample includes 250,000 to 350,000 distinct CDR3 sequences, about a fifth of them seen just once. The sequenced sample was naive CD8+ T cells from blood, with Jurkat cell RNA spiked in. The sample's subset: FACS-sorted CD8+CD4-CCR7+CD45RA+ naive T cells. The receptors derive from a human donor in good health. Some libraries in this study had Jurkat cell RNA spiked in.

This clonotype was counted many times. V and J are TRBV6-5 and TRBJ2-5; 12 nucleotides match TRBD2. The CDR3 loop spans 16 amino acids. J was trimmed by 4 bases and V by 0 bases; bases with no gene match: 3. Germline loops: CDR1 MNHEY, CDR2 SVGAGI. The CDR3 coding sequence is TGTGCCAGCAGTTACTCCGGACTAGCGGGGCCAGAGACCCAGTACTTC. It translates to CASSYSGLAGPETQYF.

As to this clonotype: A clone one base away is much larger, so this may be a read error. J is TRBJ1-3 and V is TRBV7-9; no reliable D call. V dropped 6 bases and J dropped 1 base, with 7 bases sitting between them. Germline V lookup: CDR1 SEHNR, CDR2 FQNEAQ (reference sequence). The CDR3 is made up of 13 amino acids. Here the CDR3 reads CASRVVSGNTIYF. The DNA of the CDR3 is TGTGCCAGCAGAGTGGTTTCTGGAAACACCATATATTTT.

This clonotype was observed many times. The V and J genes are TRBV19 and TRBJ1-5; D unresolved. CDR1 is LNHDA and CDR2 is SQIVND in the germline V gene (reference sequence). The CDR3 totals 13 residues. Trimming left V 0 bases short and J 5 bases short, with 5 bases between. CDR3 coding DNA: TGTGCCAGTAGTATAGATTTGGATCAGCCCCAGCATTTT. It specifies CASSIDLDQPQHF.

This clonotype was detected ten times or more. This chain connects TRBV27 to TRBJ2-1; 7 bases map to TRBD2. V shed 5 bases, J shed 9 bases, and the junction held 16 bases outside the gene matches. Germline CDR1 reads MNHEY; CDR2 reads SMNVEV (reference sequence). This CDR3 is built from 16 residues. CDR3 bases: TGTGCCAGCAGTACCCCAGCGGGGTGGGGGGTTGGTGAGCAGTTCTTC. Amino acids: CASSTPAGWGVGEQFF.

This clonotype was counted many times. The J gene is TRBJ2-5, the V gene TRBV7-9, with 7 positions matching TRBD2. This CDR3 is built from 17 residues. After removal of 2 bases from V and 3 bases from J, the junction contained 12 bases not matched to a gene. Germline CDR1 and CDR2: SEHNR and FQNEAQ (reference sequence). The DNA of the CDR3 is TGTGCCAGCAGCTTAACGGGGGGTCGGAGCCAAGAAGAGACCCAGTACTTC. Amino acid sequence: CASSLTGGRSQEETQYF.

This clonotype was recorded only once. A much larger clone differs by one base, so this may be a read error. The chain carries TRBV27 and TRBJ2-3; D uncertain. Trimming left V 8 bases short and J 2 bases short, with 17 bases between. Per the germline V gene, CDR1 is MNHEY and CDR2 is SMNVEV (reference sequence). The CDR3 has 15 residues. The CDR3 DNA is TGTGCCAGCCACCCGTGTGGGGTCGTCACAGATACGCAGTATTTT. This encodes CASHPCGVVTDTQYF.

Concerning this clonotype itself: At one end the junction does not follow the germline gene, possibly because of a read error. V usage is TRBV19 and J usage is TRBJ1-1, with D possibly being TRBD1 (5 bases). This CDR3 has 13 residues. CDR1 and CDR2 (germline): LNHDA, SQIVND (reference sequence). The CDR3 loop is CTSSIIGGTEAFF. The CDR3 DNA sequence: TGTACCAGTAGTATAATTGGGGGTACTGAAGCTTTCTTT.

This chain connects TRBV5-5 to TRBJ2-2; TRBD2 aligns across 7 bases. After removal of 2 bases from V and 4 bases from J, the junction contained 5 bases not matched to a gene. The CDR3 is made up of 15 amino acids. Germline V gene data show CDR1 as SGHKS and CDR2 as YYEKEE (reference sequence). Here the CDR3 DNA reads TGTGCCAGCAGCTTTCAGCGGGGATTCACCGGGGAGCTGTTTTTT. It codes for CASSFQRGFTGELFF.

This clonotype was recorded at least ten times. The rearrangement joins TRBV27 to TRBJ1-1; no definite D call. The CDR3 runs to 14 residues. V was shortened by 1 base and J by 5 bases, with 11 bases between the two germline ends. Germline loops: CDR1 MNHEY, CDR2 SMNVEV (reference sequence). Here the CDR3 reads CASSLLDSDTEAFF. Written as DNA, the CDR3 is TGTGCCAGCAGTTTATTGGATTCGGATACTGAAGCTTTCTTT.